The clone carrying this T cell receptor beta chain was recorded once. The antigen remains undetermined. These data belong to a study of cytomegalovirus exposure and HLA in healthy donors. PCR involved 60 Vbeta and 13 Jbeta primers. Profiling relied on immunoSEQ multiplex PCR, and the TCRdb table lists in-frame clones only, not all of them. Seen here are about 170,000 clones, over 75% observed once, and the top ten hold about 3.4%. Trimming took off 1 base at V and 5 bases at J, with 14 bases between the two ends. Per germline, CDR1 SGHNT and CDR2 YENEEA. The CDR3 spans 15 residues. The study's findings and limits: Prior analysis indicated that the majority of TCR beta V segments exhibited productivity approximately 87% or approximately 30% of the time. CMV serostatus was the only immune exposure information that was available. Later work found that TCR association rates differed between HLA loci; DRB1 had the most and HLA-C the fewest.

Donors in the study were healthy people who gave bone marrow. What was sequenced was PBMCs. This receptor was identified in a female donor in good health and CMV-seronegative. The chain couples TRBV11-3 to TRBJ2-5; weak D call: TRBD1 (5 bases). Here the CDR3 DNA reads TGTGCCAGCAGCTTAGGGCAGGGTCTGGGGGAGACCCAGTACTTC. It is translated as CASSLGQGLGETQYF.